Sequencing of this TCR beta chain was carried out in a study of beta chain features in type 1 diabetes (dated by TCRdb to 2016 to 2019). Study-wide context: Patients and healthy donors did not differ in mean age, gender distribution, total cell number or subset yield. A total of approximately 110,000,000 sorted cells were examined across all samples, and a strong correlation was observed between cell number per subset and RNA yield. In the study, recently diagnosed type 1 diabetes patients and matched healthy donors were compared on the TCRB repertoires of their sorted circulating CD4+ T cell subsets. Naive and central memory subsets were obtained from all 30 or so donors, but regulatory and stem cell-like memory subsets were isolated from only 8 patients and about eight healthy donors.

Comment on this clone: It has no known antigen specificity. Base qualities were left out, and no much larger clone turns up one base away.

The entire amount of isolated RNA was reverse transcribed using the High Capacity cDNA Reverse Transcription Kit, so the sequenced TCRB transcripts were expressed ones. Naive, central memory and regulatory T cell samples underwent deep immunoSEQ sequencing, averaging roughly 3.5 million total reads per sample. After sorted cells were lysed in RLT buffer, RNA was extracted with DNase-treated RNeasy Micro or Mini kits, with the choice depending on cell number. To prevent cross-contamination, each cell subset was processed individually, whereas patient and healthy donor samples were processed jointly. The immunoSEQ multiplex PCR was used to amplify TCRB sequences from cDNA, yielding 87-bp fragments that span the CDR3 region. Sequencing of the amplicons was performed on the Illumina HiSeq platform. The study's processing was this. PCR bias was corrected computationally using synthetic template baselines, and reads within Hamming distance 2 were collapsed, with unmergeable singletons discarded. Reads were aligned against IMGT to assign V, D and J genes, CDR3 length and insertions or deletions at six rearrangement sites. Within each subset, clonotype counts were normalized to sorted cell number, after which true diversity and Gini coefficients were computed with the tcR R package. Repertoire sharing was quantified using the overlap coefficient calculated on TCRB nucleotide sequences. Imported from immuneACCESS, the table was reduced by TCRdb to in-frame sequences with V and J called. These copies leave out some clones; in studies compared against another copy, an unresolved V gene accounts for under half, and the cause of the remainder is not known. V and J calls and clone size are given by that table; D and trimming were obtained from the DNA. This sample has about 320,000 clones in its table, and less than 15% of those were observed once. The top ten clonotypes cover about 6.6% of the sample.

Overall study outcomes, separate from this receptor: PCR may preferentially amplify shorter templates, but because patient and control samples were amplified and corrected together, any resulting skew would affect both groups equally. A moderate but significant shortening of TCRB CDR3 length was observed in type 1 diabetes patients in all four CD4+ subsets. Patients with type 1 diabetes made fewer insertions and deleted more nucleotides at VDJ recombination sites, implying thymic rearrangement abnormalities. Because cDNA rather than genomic DNA was sequenced, highly expressing activated cells could have been over-represented, although no difference in activation and CD3 levels was found between groups. The naive, central memory and regulatory TCRB repertoires appeared to resemble one another more closely among patients than among healthy donors. Because small numbers of individuals were included in the HLA sub-analyses, any influence of HLA type on TCRB rearrangement was left unresolved.

Cut back by 8 bases and 2 bases, the V and J ends lie 21 bases apart. Taken from cysteine to phenylalanine, the CDR3 has 16 residues. The sequence is cut down to CDR3 DNA, 48 bases in frame from base 1. In the germline V gene (reference sequence), CDR1 corresponds to LNHDA and CDR2 to SQIVND. Each donor gave one peripheral blood draw, averaging about 120 mL, which was collected into heparinised tubes. A BD FACSAria II was used to sort naive, central memory, regulatory and stem cell-like memory CD4+ T cells with a panel that included CD45RO, CCR7, CD25, CD127, CD95 and CD27. All sorted populations exceeded 95% purity. PBMCs were isolated right away by Lymphoprep density gradient centrifugation and were stained directly, without culture. To minimize batch effects, samples were stained and sorted in pairs, one healthy donor with one patient per experiment.

The clonotype comes from a young man in good health. The source material was central memory CD4+ T cells from blood. This chain joins TRBV19 to TRBJ1-1; the D region possibly corresponds to TRBD1 (5 bases align). The DNA sequence follows: TGTGCCAGTCAGGCACTTCTGGGGACTGATAACACTGAAGCTTTCTTT. This yields the protein CASQALLGTDNTEAFF. With the portions outside the CDR3 filled from the reference TRBV19 and TRBJ1-1 genes, the complete variable region becomes DGGITQSPKYLFRKEGQNVTLSCEQNLNHDAMYWYRQDPGQGLRLIYYSQIVNDFQKGDIAEGYSVSREKKESFPLTVTSAQKNPTAFYLCASQALLGTDNTEAFFGQGTRLTVV.